A selection of T cell receptor beta chains follows, all from one sample in a study of naive and memory T cell subsets. TCRdb re-called the 5' RACE reads with MiXCR, one entry per CDR3 protein. The sample has roughly 60,000 distinct CDR3 sequences; 5.5% to 8.5% are singletons. Receptors originate from a male donor in good health. CDR3s include the opening cysteine and the closing phenylalanine or tryptophan. Each record gives: clone size, V gene, D gene, J gene, CDR3 DNA, CDR3 protein. D genes are given only for firm matches. Clone size is not always given. Where it is, it says once, few, many or a class for expanded clones.

>.|TRBV5-1|.|TRBJ1-5
TGCGCCAGCAGCCGCGACGGAAGCAATCAGCCCCAGCATTTT
CASSRDGSNQPQHF
>few|TRBV7-9|TRBD1|TRBJ1-5
TGTGCCAGCAGCGATGAGGGGGCTCAGCCCCAGCATTTT
CASSDEGAQPQHF
>many|TRBV6-1|.|TRBJ2-5
TGTGCCAGCTGTAGCCAGATTCGCCGGGAAGAGACCCAGTACTTC
CASCSQIRREETQYF
>.|TRBV2|.|TRBJ1-1
TGTGCCAGCAGGGTCGCGCGGGGCCCTGAAGCTTTCTTT
CASRVARGPEAFF
>many|TRBV7-2|.|TRBJ1-4
TGTGCCAGCAGCCAAGGAGGGATGTTAAATGAAAAACTGTTTTTT
CASSQGGMLNEKLFF
>many|TRBV30|.|TRBJ2-1
TGTGCCTCGACAAGGGGGGGAGTGGGTGAGCAGTTCTTC
CASTRGGVGEQFF
>.|TRBV19|.|TRBJ1-5
TGTGCCAGTAGTTGGGTAGAGGGTAATCAGCCCCAGCATTTT
CASSWVEGNQPQHF
>many|TRBV7-8|.|TRBJ2-7
TGTGCCAGCAGCCCCCAGGGGACCCCCAGTTCGGGGCAGTACTTC
CASSPQGTPSSGQYF
>many|TRBV5-1|.|TRBJ1-2
TGCGCCAGCAGCTTGGTCGGGGGAGTTTACACCTTC
CASSLVGGVYTF
>few|TRBV5-1|TRBD2|TRBJ2-1
TGCGCCAGCAGTTGGACTAGCCTTCACAATGAGCAGTTCTTC
CASSWTSLHNEQFF
>few|TRBV4-1|.|TRBJ1-3
TGCGCCAGCAGCCACGACAGCTCTGGAAACACCATATATTTT
CASSHDSSGNTIYF
>many|TRBV29-1|.|TRBJ1-1
TGCAGCCCCACGGAGTTGGGGGCTGAAGCTTTCTTT
CSPTELGAEAFF
>many|TRBV12-3/TRBV12-4|.|TRBJ1-5
TGTGCCAGCGTTTTGGGATATAGCAATCAGCCCCAGCATTTT
CASVLGYSNQPQHF
>.|TRBV3-1|TRBD1|TRBJ2-1
TGTGCCAGCAGCCAAGATGGGGGACAGGGGGTTGGGTTCTTC
CASSQDGGQGVGFF
>.|TRBV7-2|TRBD2|TRBJ2-3
TGTGCCAGCAGCTTGGGACTAGCGGGTTATACGCAGTATTTT
CASSLGLAGYTQYF
>few|TRBV10-3|TRBD1|TRBJ1-1
TGTGCCATCAGTGAGTCCCTTGGACAGGGTTTCACTGAAGCTTTCTTT
CAISESLGQGFTEAFF
>.|TRBV5-1|.|TRBJ2-7
TGCGCCAGCAGTGATGCGCAGGGAGCCTACGAGCAGTACTTC
CASSDAQGAYEQYF
>few|TRBV6-5|TRBD2|TRBJ2-1
TGTGCCAGCAGTCCTGGGACTAGCGGGAGGAAGGGCTACAATGAGCAGTTCTTC
CASSPGTSGRKGYNEQFF
>many|TRBV29-1|.|TRBJ2-7
TGCAGCGTAACCCTAGAGGACCCCTACGAGCAGTACTTC
CSVTLEDPYEQYF
>few|TRBV12-3/TRBV12-4|TRBD1|TRBJ2-7
TGTGCCAGCAGTTTTCAGGGGGTACTTCGCTACGAGCAGTACTTC
CASSFQGVLRYEQYF
>few|TRBV6-9|.|TRBJ2-1
TGTGCCAGCAGAACAGGGGGCGGGGGGTCTACAGGCAATGAGCAGTTCTTC
CASRTGGGGSTGNEQFF
>few|TRBV19|TRBD2|TRBJ2-3
TGTGCCAGTAGTATAGGACTAGCGGGAGATACGCAGTATTTT
CASSIGLAGDTQYF
>.|TRBV12-3/TRBV12-4|.|TRBJ2-2
TGTGCCAGCAGCTCAGAGGCAGTTGGGGACTCACAGAACACCGGGGAGCTGTTTTTT
CASSSEAVGDSQNTGELFF
>few|TRBV3-1|TRBD2|TRBJ2-1
TGTGCCAGCAGTGAGCTAGCGGGAGGTGGAAATGAGCAGTTCTTC
CASSELAGGGNEQFF
>.|TRBV20-1|.|TRBJ1-4
TGCAGTGCTACCCTCCGGACGGTTGCAACTAATGAAAAACTGTTTTTT
CSATLRTVATNEKLFF
>many|TRBV11-2|TRBD2|TRBJ2-3
TGTGCCAGCAGCTCATTCGCGGGGGGAAACACAGATACGCAGTATTTT
CASSSFAGGNTDTQYF